This TCR beta chain was identified during a study of graft-versus-host responses after intestinal transplantation. The length of the CDR3 is 16 residues. Germline V gene data show CDR1 as SEHNR and CDR2 as FQNEAQ (reference sequence). Trimming removed 5 bases from V and 2 bases from J, with 16 bases in between. Concerning this clone itself: No antigen is known for it.

The method was immunoSEQ multiplex PCR; TCRdb's version includes in-frame clones alone and lacks a portion of them. The sample has 50,000 to 60,000 clones; 92% are singletons. The rearrangement links TRBV7-9 to TRBJ1-3; TRBD1 is a possible D gene (6 bases). This receptor was obtained from a human donor who was the organ donor for an intestinal transplant. The sample here was unstimulated CD4+ T cells sorted from spleen or lymph node cells, taken before transplant. CDR3 loop: CASSPRGVGTGNTIYF. The DNA for the CDR3 is TGTGCCAGCAGCCCCAGGGGAGTAGGTACTGGAAACACCATATATTTT.